This T cell receptor beta chain was sequenced for a study of CD8 T cells in ankylosing spondylitis. Germline V gene lookup returns CDR1 DFQATT and CDR2 SNEGSKA (reference sequence). The CDR3 has 19 amino acids. J lost 5 bases, V lost 1 base, and 20 bases had no gene match. This clonotype was seen more than once but under ten times. Its matching antigen is unknown. TCRdb re-derived calls from the 5' RACE reads in MiXCR, one entry per CDR3 protein. The sample comprises about 540,000 distinct CDR3 sequences, about an eighth of which are singletons, and 6.8% rests with the top ten. The study's findings and limits: One TCR beta motif, made up of several highly homologous variants, appeared characteristic of ankylosing spondylitis blood. Several of the motif variants were reported before in synovial fluid and blood from reactive arthritis. Clones linked to disease were reported to show significant enrichment in matched ankylosing spondylitis synovial fluid.

The clonotype originates from a male donor with ankylosing spondylitis. The specimen was blood, either unsorted or a sorted T cell fraction (not recorded which). V is TRBV20-1 and J is TRBJ2-1, with 7 positions matching TRBD2. The CDR3 coding sequence is TGCAGTGCTAGAGGTGTCCGGCGGGGAGTAGAGCGGGACCACAATGAGCAGTTCTTC. This translates into CSARGVRRGVERDHNEQFF.